The following is a T cell receptor beta chain sequence with its context. The antigen is undetermined. The data stem from a study of cytomegalovirus exposure and HLA in healthy donors. Profiled with immunoSEQ multiplex PCR; TCRdb holds only in-frame clones, not every one. The sample consists of 150,000 or so clones, roughly 86% of them appearing once. Study results and limitations: Most TCR sequences were rare, but some public TCRs occurred in many donors. CMV antigen specificity of three CMV-associated chains was confirmed in vitro.

CDR3 length: 15 amino acids. Germline CDR1 and CDR2: LNHDA and SQIVND (reference sequence). V was clipped by 5 bases and J by 4 bases, with 15 bases between them. The receptor comes from a man between 18 and 35 years old in good health and CMV-seropositive. J is TRBJ1-5 and V is TRBV19, with TRBD1 as a possible D gene (5 bases). The specimen was PBMCs. CDR3 bases: TGTGCCAGTAGTGCCGGGACTTATTATAATCAGCCCCAGCATTTT. Its translation is CASSAGTYYNQPQHF.